The present T cell receptor (beta chain) was sequenced within a study of cytomegalovirus exposure and HLA in healthy donors (dated by TCRdb to about 2017). The study in broad terms: The 700 or so repertoires of the first cohort and the 120 validation repertoires were produced on the same platform, according to a later analysis. The study combined high-throughput TCR immunosequencing, statistical association of individual TCRs with disease status, and machine learning to predict cytomegalovirus infection status. The study aimed to test whether signatures of past pathogen exposure could be identified by cataloging public T cell receptors. In addition to the first cohort of 500 to 850 subjects, a separate validation cohort of under 150 different subjects was used.

This clone appeared a single time. The antigen it binds to is not known. No base-level quality is on record; no much larger clone is a single base apart. At the junction V is shortened by 5 bases and J by 4 bases; bases outside the gene matches: 10. From its cysteine to its phenylalanine, the CDR3 spans 16 amino acids. Only the CDR3 part of the read is kept: 48 bases, read in frame from the first base. Reading the germline V gene gives CDR1 SGHAT and CDR2 FQNNGV. The donors were included in the validation cohort of 120 subjects, a group kept apart from the roughly 700-subject first cohort. Overall study results and their limits: Most TCR sequences were observed very rarely across donors, whereas some public TCRs were present in many individuals. In vitro tests confirmed that a few of the cytomegalovirus-associated TCR beta chains recognize cytomegalovirus antigens. Cytomegalovirus status was reported to be diagnosed by the classifier with high specificity and sensitivity in both the original and validation cohorts. It was suggested by the authors that the approach could potentially be generalized to other disease states and immunological phenotypes. Subsequent analysis determined that TCRs grouped into clusters in the first cohort also showed a tendency toward co-occurrence across the 120 or so validation repertoires, and 85% to 95% of cluster scores exceeded 0. All 120 or so repertoires were used to score co-occurrence in the validation cohort in a later analysis, because that analysis had no HLA typing for the cohort. A total of fewer than 200 TCR beta chains were listed by the study as associated with cytomegalovirus.

Preparation of the library involved the immunoSEQ multiplex PCR assay. Per the source publication's procedure: A statistical classification framework was built to diagnose cytomegalovirus status from the catalog of TCR beta chain sequences. Here the immuneACCESS table is served through TCRdb, limited to in-frame sequences with V and J called. Missing clones are a known gap in these copies; in checked studies unresolved V genes cover under half, and the rest lacks a known reason. V, J and clone size are those of that table, while D and trimming were read from the DNA. Present in this sample are about 49,000 clones, about 93% of which were seen just once. Approximately 7.8% of the sample is in the top ten clones.

Recombination joined TRBV11-2 with TRBJ2-7; 11 junctional bases match TRBD2. This clonotype was sampled from a woman in her late teens or twenties in good health and CMV-seropositive. Material for sequencing was PBMCs. In nucleotide form, the sequence is TGTGCCAGCAGCCCGGTTAGCGGGAGGGGACGGTACGAGCAGTACTTC. This is translated as CASSPVSGRGRYEQYF.